The entry below describes one T cell receptor beta chain. What it binds is unknown. Libraries were prepared by immunoSEQ multiplex PCR; TCRdb keeps only in-frame clonotypes and omits some of them. The top ten hold approximately 2.6% of the sample, which has about 97,000 clones, roughly 79% seen once. Germline values: CDR1 MNHEY, CDR2 SMNVEV (reference sequence). The CDR3 is 18 amino acids. Trimming removed 4 bases from V and 0 bases from J, with 20 bases in between. This sample was taken from a study of radiotherapy plus CTLA-4 blockade in lung cancer. Across the study: Among enrolled patients, less than 20% responded and around 30% achieved disease control. The study's findings and limits: Early clonal dynamics of blood T cells, together with interferon-beta, were reported as the best response predictor. Blood TCR clones of tumor origin expanded after radiotherapy plus ipilimumab.

Chemo-refractory metastatic non-small-cell lung cancer patients were treated with focal radiation plus CTLA-4 blockade with ipilimumab. Sequenced here: peripheral blood, sampled from a patient treated with radiotherapy plus ipilimumab. The rearrangement joins TRBV27 to TRBJ2-3, with TRBD1 as a possible D gene (5 bases). This sequence originates from a human donor with non-small cell lung cancer who had a partial response to radiotherapy plus ipilimumab. Some clones in this sample may be carry-over from other donors' samples. Written as DNA, the CDR3 is TGTGCCAGCAGTTCAGACCTTCAGGGAACCCATAGCACAGATACGCAGTATTTT. The encoded protein is CASSSDLQGTHSTDTQYF.